Below are 29 T cell receptor beta chains sequenced from a single sample in a study of cytomegalovirus exposure and HLA in healthy donors. PCR amplification relied on 60 Vbeta primers (plus 13 Jbeta primers). Clones were read by immunoSEQ multiplex PCR, and TCRdb kept only the in-frame ones, dropping some. Of fewer than 200,000 clones listed, 75% to 85% are singletons. Sequencing was carried out using PBMCs. All receptors derive from a boy aged 10-17 years in good health and CMV-seronegative.

This clone was seen a single time. The rearrangement joins TRBV5-4 to TRBJ1-2; D not resolved. Germline values: CDR1 SGHNT, CDR2 YYREEE (reference sequence). The CDR3 is 13 residues long. The V gene lost 5 bases and the J gene lost 5 bases, with 13 bases spanning the gap. The chain's CDR3 is CASRGGNKYGYTF. CDR3 in DNA: TGTGCCAGCAGGGGCGGGAACAAGTATGGCTACACCTTC.

The chain employs TRBV7-8 and TRBJ1-1; D unclear. The CDR3 runs to 15 residues. Per germline, CDR1 SGHVS and CDR2 FQNEAQ. V was trimmed by 5 bases and J by 5 bases, leaving 18 bases between them. CDR3 region: CASSPREGAGTEAFF. The CDR3 DNA follows: TGTGCCAGCAGCCCGCGTGAGGGAGCAGGAACTGAAGCTTTCTTT.

V and J are TRBV29-1 and TRBJ2-7; D might be TRBD1 (5 bases). The CDR3 loop spans 14 amino acids. The V gene lost 2 bases and the J gene lost 1 base, with 12 bases spanning the gap. Per germline, CDR1 SQVTM and CDR2 ANQGSEA. The CDR3 DNA reads as TGCAGCGTTGAATCCAGGGAAGGGTCCTACGAGCAGTACTTC. It specifies CSVESREGSYEQYF.

CDR3 in DNA: TGTGCCAGCAGCTTTGGACAGGGGGGGACTGAAGCTTTCTTT. Its translation is CASSFGQGGTEAFF. This chain links TRBV5-6 with TRBJ1-1; 10 bases agree with TRBD1. V lost 2 bases, J lost 5 bases, and 3 bases stayed unmatched. The CDR3 totals 14 residues. Germline loops: CDR1 SGHDT, CDR2 YYEEEE.

This chain links TRBV9 with TRBJ2-3, with D possibly TRBD2 on 6 matching bases. This CDR3 region has 16 residues. Trimming shortened V by 0 bases and J by 1 base, and 12 bases separated the two germline ends. Germline V lookup: CDR1 SGDLS, CDR2 YYNGEE. The chain's CDR3 is CASSVAPLARTDTQYF. The DNA for the CDR3 is TGTGCCAGCAGCGTAGCCCCACTAGCCCGCACAGATACGCAGTATTTT.

This chain links TRBV6-1 with TRBJ1-3; 9 nucleotides line up with TRBD1. The CDR3 contains 17 residues. V shed 3 bases and J 3 bases; nucleotides not matched to a gene: 9. Germline-derived CDR1 and CDR2 are MNHNS and SASEGT. CDR3 in amino acids: CASSESPQGANGNTIYF. As DNA, the CDR3 is TGTGCCAGCAGTGAGTCTCCACAGGGGGCAAATGGAAACACCATATATTTT.

The chain couples TRBV7-8 to TRBJ2-5; the match to TRBD2 covers 10 bases. The CDR3 extends over 16 amino acids. V lost 4 bases, J lost 2 bases, and 7 bases stayed unmatched. In germline, CDR1 is SGHVS, CDR2 FQNEAQ. In nucleotides, the CDR3 is TGTGCCAGCAGCTATGGCGGACTAGCGGCTCAAGAGACCCAGTACTTC. Amino acid sequence: CASSYGGLAAQETQYF.

V gene TRBV6-1 combines with J gene TRBJ1-1; D might be TRBD1 (6 bases). V gave up 10 bases and J gave up 5 bases, with 17 bases separating them. Germline V gene sequence: CDR1 MNHNS, CDR2 SASEGT. The CDR3 loop spans 13 amino acids. This chain's CDR3 is CAINWGDRTEAFF. The CDR3 bases are TGTGCCATCAACTGGGGTGACAGGACTGAAGCTTTCTTT.

This clone was counted a few times. The rearrangement uses TRBV7-8 and TRBJ2-7; 7 nucleotides line up with TRBD2. Germline values: CDR1 SGHVS, CDR2 FQNEAQ. This CDR3 has 15 amino acids. V lost 6 bases to trimming and J lost 2 bases; unmatched junction nucleotides: 10. CDR3 sequence (DNA): TGTGCCAGCAGATCTCTAGCGGTTACTACCTACGAGCAGTACTTC. Protein sequence: CASRSLAVTTYEQYF. Together with reference TRBV7-8 and TRBJ2-7, the CDR3 gives the full variable domain: GAGVSQSPRYKVAKRGQDVALRCDPISGHVSLFWYQQALGQGPEFLTYFQNEAQLDKSGLPSDRFFAERPEGSVSTLKIQRTQQEDSAVYLCASRSLAVTTYEQYFGPGTRLTVT.

The rearrangement links TRBV19 to TRBJ1-1, with TRBD1 matching over 7 bases. The CDR3 has 14 amino acids. V shed 5 bases and J 2 bases; nucleotides not matched to a gene: 5. Germline V CDR1 and CDR2: LNHDA, SQIVND (reference sequence). In DNA form, the CDR3 reads TGTGCCAGTAGTGCGGGACAGCCAAACACTGAAGCTTTCTTT. This sequence encodes CASSAGQPNTEAFF. Full variable domain (remainder filled in from reference TRBV19 and TRBJ1-1): DGGITQSPKYLFRKEGQNVTLSCEQNLNHDAMYWYRQDPGQGLRLIYYSQIVNDFQKGDIAEGYSVSREKKESFPLTVTSAQKNPTAFYLCASSAGQPNTEAFFGQGTRLTVV.

This clone has more than one count but fewer than ten. The chain combines TRBV4-2 with TRBJ2-2; tentative D call: TRBD2 (5 bases). There are 14 residues in the CDR3. Germline values: CDR1 LGHNA, CDR2 YNFKEQ. V dropped 0 bases and J dropped 6 bases, with 8 bases sitting between them. CDR3 region: CASSQDRGPGELFF. The CDR3 coding sequence is TGTGCCAGCAGCCAAGATCGAGGGCCCGGGGAGCTGTTTTTT.

This CDR3 is CASSVSPSGGLVYNEQFF. The CDR3, as DNA: TGTGCCAGCAGCGTTTCCCCTAGCGGGGGTCTAGTCTACAATGAGCAGTTCTTC. The chain couples TRBV9 to TRBJ2-1, with 10 nucleotides matching TRBD2. CDR1 is SGDLS, CDR2 YYNGEE, per germline. Trimming removed 2 bases from V and 3 bases from J; junction bases left unmatched: 11. The CDR3 is 18 amino acids.

This chain links TRBV19 with TRBJ1-2; 9 nucleotides line up with TRBD1. The CDR3 consists of 15 residues. V lost 4 bases to trimming and J lost 7 bases; unmatched junction nucleotides: 10. Per germline, CDR1 LNHDA and CDR2 SQIVND (reference sequence). The CDR3 DNA reads as TGTGCCAGTAGTACTAAACAGGGGGCTGGCCGTGGCTACACCTTC. Translated, it gives CASSTKQGAGRGYTF. Full variable domain (outside the CDR3, taken from reference TRBV19 and TRBJ1-2): DGGITQSPKYLFRKEGQNVTLSCEQNLNHDAMYWYRQDPGQGLRLIYYSQIVNDFQKGDIAEGYSVSREKKESFPLTVTSAQKNPTAFYLCASSTKQGAGRGYTFGSGTRLTVV.

V usage is TRBV7-9 and J usage is TRBJ1-2; weak D call: TRBD1 (5 bases). The CDR3 is made up of 12 amino acids. Deletions cut 3 bases from V and 4 bases from J, with 6 bases between. CDR1 is SEHNR and CDR2 is FQNEAQ in the germline V gene (reference sequence). The CDR3 spells CASSLGGYGYTF. CDR3 nucleotide sequence: TGTGCCAGCAGCTTGGGGGGCTATGGCTACACCTTC.

The CDR3: CASSADTTASPLHF. The CDR3 DNA is TGTGCCAGCAGCGCGGACACGACCGCCTCCCCCCTCCACTTT. The rearrangement links TRBV6-1 to TRBJ1-6, with a weak D call TRBD1 (5 bases). Germline assignment: CDR1 MNHNS and CDR2 SASEGT. CDR3 length: 14 residues. V was trimmed by 6 bases and J by 13 bases, leaving 19 bases between them.

V usage is TRBV12-5 and J usage is TRBJ1-2, with 10 bases aligning to TRBD1. The CDR3 is 15 residues long. Trimming took 6 bases from V and 4 from J; bases not matched to a gene: 8. The germline gives CDR1 LGHNT, CDR2 FRNRAP. In DNA, the CDR3 is TGTGCTAGTGGACTCGGACAGGGGGTGCCCTATGGCTACACCTTC. This gives the protein CASGLGQGVPYGYTF.

V usage is TRBV2 and J usage is TRBJ2-2, with 8 bases aligning to TRBD2. The CDR3 contains 14 residues. Germline V gene lookup returns CDR1 SNHLY and CDR2 FYNNEI. The trim removed 8 bases at V and 1 base at J, leaving 3 bases unmatched. Written as DNA, the CDR3 is TGTGCCAGCGGGGGACTAGTGAACACCGGGGAGCTGTTTTTT. It encodes CASGGLVNTGELFF.

This chain connects TRBV30 to TRBJ1-2, with TRBD1 matching 8 bases. With V trimmed by 0 bases and J by 8 bases, 2 bases remained unmatched. Germline V gene sequence: CDR1 GTSNPN, CDR2 SVGIG (reference sequence). The CDR3 runs to 12 residues. The CDR3, as DNA: TGTGCCTGGAGTGTAGGACAGGGAGGCTACACCTTC. This translates into CAWSVGQGGYTF. Looking up the rest from reference TRBV30 and TRBJ1-2 gives the full variable domain: SQTIHQWPATLVQPVGSPLSLECTVEGTSNPNLYWYRQAAGRGLQLLFYSVGIGQISSEVPQNLSASRPQDRQFILSSKKLLLSDSGFYLCAWSVGQGGYTFGSGTRLTVV.

There are a few counts of this clone. The chain couples TRBV29-1 to TRBJ2-7; TRBD1 is a possible D gene (5 bases). Trimming cost V 4 bases and J 5 bases, with 12 bases left between them. From germline, CDR1 is SQVTM and CDR2 ANQGSEA. There are 12 residues in the CDR3. This CDR3 reads CSVGAGLHEQYF. The CDR3 bases are TGCAGCGTTGGGGCAGGGCTCCACGAGCAGTACTTC.

For this clone: Other DNA sequences in the sample encode the same CDR3. The J gene is TRBJ1-2, the V gene TRBV5-6, with D possibly being TRBD1 (5 bases). V lost 5 bases, J lost 5 bases, and 13 bases lay in between. Per the germline V gene, CDR1 is SGHDT and CDR2 is YYEEEE. The length of the CDR3 is 13 residues. The CDR3 protein is CASSSGGGYGYTF. CDR3 nucleotides: TGTGCCAGCAGTTCCGGCGGGGGTTATGGCTACACCTTC. The full variable domain, rest sourced from reference TRBV5-6 and TRBJ1-2, is DAGVTQSPTHLIKTRGQQVTLRCSPKSGHDTVSWYQQALGQGPQFIFQYYEEEERQRGNFPDRFSGHQFPNYSSELNVNALLLGDSALYLCASSSGGGYGYTFGSGTRLTVV.

This chain links TRBV7-9 with TRBJ1-1; weak D call: TRBD1 (6 bases). CDR3 length: 14 amino acids. The V end lost 5 bases, the J end lost 4 bases, and 14 bases lay between the germline ends. Germline V gene sequence: CDR1 SEHNR, CDR2 FQNEAQ (reference sequence). CDR3 in DNA: TGTGCCAGCAGCCTACAGGGCGATGGCACTGAAGCTTTCTTT. Translating gives CASSLQGDGTEAFF.

This clone appeared a single time. CDR3 coding DNA: TGTGCCAGCAGTCTCTCAGCGGGAGGGACACAAATTCAGTACTTC. Translation gives CASSLSAGGTQIQYF. J is TRBJ2-7 and V is TRBV28; 10 bases map to TRBD2. The CDR3 has 15 residues. CDR1 is MDHEN, CDR2 SYDVKM, per germline. V trimming: 5 bases; J trimming: 10 bases; junction bases outside the gene matches: 14.

The chain links TRBV12-5 to TRBJ1-2; D possibly corresponds to TRBD1 (5 bases). The V end was cut by 9 bases, the J end by 7 bases, with 21 bases between. CDR3 length: 14 residues. The germline V gene has CDR1 LGHNT and CDR2 FRNRAP. The CDR3 DNA reads TGTGCTAGCGGGGCCACCGGGACGGAGGGTGGCTACACCTTC. This encodes CASGATGTEGGYTF.

J is TRBJ2-7 and V is TRBV7-9, with a tentative D call TRBD1 (5 bases). Germline V lookup: CDR1 SEHNR, CDR2 FQNEAQ (reference sequence). CDR3 size: 14 residues. Trimming took off 4 bases at V and 2 bases at J, with 12 bases between the two ends. Here the CDR3 DNA reads TGTGCCAGCAGCTCGCGGACACATACCTACGAGCAGTACTTC. Its translation is CASSSRTHTYEQYF.

Only one count was recorded for this clone. The V call is TRBV18, the J call TRBJ1-5; D is perhaps TRBD1 (5 bases). The CDR3 has 13 amino acids. CDR1 is KGHSH and CDR2 is LQKENI in the germline V gene. V lost 2 bases and J 7 bases, leaving 9 bases between the germline ends. CDR3 bases: TGTGCCAGCTCACCAAGGGGTCCCCAGCCCCAGCATTTT. Translation: CASSPRGPQPQHF.

The chain carries TRBV6-1 and TRBJ2-7; 14 nucleotides match TRBD2. Per the germline V gene, CDR1 is MNHNS and CDR2 is SASEGT. The J segment lost 13 bases and the V segment lost 0 bases, leaving 11 bases of the junction unmatched. The CDR3 has 16 residues. This CDR3 is CASSEAHRTSGGISYF. The CDR3 DNA reads TGTGCCAGCAGTGAAGCACATCGGACTAGCGGGGGGATCTCCTACTTC.

The V call is TRBV19, the J call TRBJ1-5, with TRBD1 identical over 9 bases. The CDR3 consists of 18 residues. Germline V gene data show CDR1 as LNHDA and CDR2 as SQIVND (reference sequence). The V gene end was trimmed by 3 bases and the J gene end by 0 bases; junction bases not matched to a gene: 9. CDR3 nucleotide sequence: TGTGCCAGTAGTATCGGGACAGGGACTTGGGATAGCAATCAGCCCCAGCATTTT. Protein product: CASSIGTGTWDSNQPQHF.

This clone was seen once. V and J are TRBV9 and TRBJ2-1; TRBD1 matches at 8 bases. With V trimmed by 0 bases and J by 7 bases, 12 bases remained unmatched. Germline V gives CDR1 SGDLS, CDR2 YYNGEE. CDR3 size: 17 residues. This CDR3 reads CASSVAPQGAWRNEQFF. CDR3 coding DNA: TGTGCCAGCAGCGTAGCTCCGCAGGGGGCATGGAGGAATGAGCAGTTCTTC.

The genes are TRBV6-4 and TRBJ2-3, with a possible D match to TRBD1 (6 bases). The length of the CDR3 is 15 residues. Germline CDR1 MRHNA, CDR2 SNTAGT. Trimming removed 4 bases at V and 4 bases at J, with 15 bases between. The CDR3 region is CASSAALSGADTQYF. Written as DNA, the CDR3 is TGTGCCAGCAGTGCCGCCTTATCAGGGGCAGATACGCAGTATTTT.